A selection of T cell receptor beta chains follows, all from one sample in a study of CD8 T cells in ankylosing spondylitis. TCRdb analysed the 5' RACE reads with MiXCR anew, one entry per CDR3 protein. The profile shows 200,000 to 250,000 distinct CDR3 sequences, 5.5% to 7.5% of them singletons. Sample: blood, either unsorted or a sorted T cell fraction (not recorded which). The receptors stem from a male donor with ankylosing spondylitis. CDR3s include the opening cysteine and the closing phenylalanine or tryptophan. Each record gives: J gene, V gene, CDR3 protein.

>TRBJ1-2|TRBV27
CASSFASGYGYTF
>TRBJ1-1|TRBV10-3
CATRRDTNTEAFF
>TRBJ2-5|TRBV7-9
CASSDGLQETQYF
>TRBJ2-7|TRBV4-1
CASSQQTGIDEQYF
>TRBJ2-1|TRBV9
CASSVGSSGADEQFF
>TRBJ2-1|TRBV28
CASSSYSYNEQFF
>TRBJ1-4|TRBV15
CATGRDSLNEKLFF
>TRBJ1-1|TRBV9
CASSGGASGNTEAFF
>TRBJ2-3|TRBV21-1
CASSKDSGTSGSVDTQYF
>TRBJ1-1|TRBV28
CATTAPQGRRTEAFF
>TRBJ2-1|TRBV7-2
CASSLDQGNEQFF
>TRBJ1-1|TRBV29-1
CSVEASTGEWNTEAFF
>TRBJ2-5|TRBV6-4
CASSSDRPRDQETQYF
>TRBJ2-7|TRBV28
CASSPLGRAYEQYF
>TRBJ1-1|TRBV9
CASSVGQVNTEAFF
>TRBJ1-1|TRBV5-6
CASSLMATEAFF
>TRBJ2-3|TRBV6-2/TRBV6-3
CASSPGDTQYF
>TRBJ1-1|TRBV7-9
CAATDSGNTEAFF
>TRBJ1-2|TRBV27
CASSFGANYGYTF
>TRBJ2-1|TRBV5-8
CASRRTMDEQFF
>TRBJ2-5|TRBV7-9
CASSLEDEFQETQYF
>TRBJ1-5|TRBV12-3/TRBV12-4
CASSPQGAVVPQHF
>TRBJ2-6|TRBV9
CASSHTYGRATSGANVLTF
>TRBJ2-2|TRBV6-2/TRBV6-3
CASSYRLWTGELFF
>TRBJ2-2|TRBV7-8
CASSISGLAGGGIGGELFF
>TRBJ2-5|TRBV6-2/TRBV6-3
CASSLRGGDQETQYF
>TRBJ2-3|TRBV7-9
CASSSGAIRTDTQYF
>TRBJ1-5|TRBV28
CASRDRSNQPQHF
>TRBJ1-1|TRBV29-1
CSTDHSRDGEAFF
>TRBJ2-2|TRBV9
CASSVRDPARGGELFF
>TRBJ2-3|TRBV5-6
CASSLHMLARRSDTQYF
>TRBJ2-6|TRBV20-1
CARDGTPSGANVLTF
>TRBJ2-1|TRBV5-1
CASRFRESSYNEQFF
>TRBJ2-7|TRBV6-5
CASSYSRLYSYEQYF
>TRBJ2-7|TRBV5-1
CASSLATAGTYEQYF
>TRBJ1-5|TRBV12-3/TRBV12-4
CASTAQAGQGYNQPQHF
>TRBJ2-3|TRBV12-3/TRBV12-4
CASSRLGATDTQYF